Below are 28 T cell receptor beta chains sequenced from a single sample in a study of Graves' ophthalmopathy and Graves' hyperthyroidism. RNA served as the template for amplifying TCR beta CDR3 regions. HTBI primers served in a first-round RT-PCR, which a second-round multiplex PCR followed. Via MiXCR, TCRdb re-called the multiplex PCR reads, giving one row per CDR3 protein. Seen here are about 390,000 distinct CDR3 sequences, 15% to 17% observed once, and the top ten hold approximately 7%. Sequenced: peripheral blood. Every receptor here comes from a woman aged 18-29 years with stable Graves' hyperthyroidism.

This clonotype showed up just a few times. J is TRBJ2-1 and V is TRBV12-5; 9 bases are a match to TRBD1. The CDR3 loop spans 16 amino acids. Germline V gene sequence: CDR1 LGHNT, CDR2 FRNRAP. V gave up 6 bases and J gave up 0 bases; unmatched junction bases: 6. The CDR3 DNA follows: TGTGCTAGTGGCCCGGGACAGGGCTTCTCCTACAATGAGCAGTTCTTC. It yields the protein CASGPGQGFSYNEQFF. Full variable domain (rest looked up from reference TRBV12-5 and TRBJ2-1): DARVTQTPRHKVTEMGQEVTMRCQPILGHNTVFWYRQTMMQGLELLAYFRNRAPLDDSGMPKDRFSAEMPDATLATLKIQPSEPRDSAVYFCASGPGQGFSYNEQFFGPGTRLTVL.

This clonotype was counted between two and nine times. CDR3: CASSLGTSDTQYF. CDR3 coding DNA: TGTGCCAGCAGCTTAGGGACCTCAGATACGCAGTATTTT. V usage is TRBV7-3 and J usage is TRBJ2-3; perhaps D is TRBD1 or TRBD2 (5 bases each). Trimming stripped 2 bases from V and 4 bases from J, with 7 bases between. The CDR3 covers 13 residues. Germline V lookup: CDR1 SGHTA, CDR2 FQGTGA. The full variable domain, in which reference TRBV7-3 and TRBJ2-3 provide the parts outside the CDR3, is GAGVSQTPSNKVTEKGKYVELRCDPISGHTALYWYRQSLGQGPEFLIYFQGTGAADDSGLPNDRFFAVRPEGSVSTLKIQRTERGDSAVYLCASSLGTSDTQYFGPGTRLTVL.

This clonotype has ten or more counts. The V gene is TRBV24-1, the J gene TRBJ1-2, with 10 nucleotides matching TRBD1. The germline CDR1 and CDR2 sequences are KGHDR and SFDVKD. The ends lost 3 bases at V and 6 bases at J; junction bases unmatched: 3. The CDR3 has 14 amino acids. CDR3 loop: CATSDGDRGHGYTF. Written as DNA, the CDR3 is TGTGCCACCAGTGATGGCGACAGGGGGCATGGCTACACCTTC.

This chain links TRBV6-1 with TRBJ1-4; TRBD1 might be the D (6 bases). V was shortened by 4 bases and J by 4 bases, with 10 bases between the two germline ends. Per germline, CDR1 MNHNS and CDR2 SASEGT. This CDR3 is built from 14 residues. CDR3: CASSVQGINEKLFF. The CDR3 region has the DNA TGTGCCAGCAGTGTACAGGGAATTAATGAAAAACTGTTTTTT.

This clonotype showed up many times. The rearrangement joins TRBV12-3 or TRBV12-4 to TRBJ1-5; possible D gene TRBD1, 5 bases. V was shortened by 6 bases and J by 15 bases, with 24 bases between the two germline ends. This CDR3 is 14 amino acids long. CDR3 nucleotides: TGTGCCAGCAGCCCCCGGGCAGGGCAATCAGCCCTGCATTTT. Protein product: CASSPRAGQSALHF.

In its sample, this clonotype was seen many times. CDR3 DNA sequence: TGTGCCAGCAGTTTACAGACAGGGGATACTGAAGCTTTCTTT. Translation gives CASSLQTGDTEAFF. The J gene is TRBJ1-1, the V gene TRBV27; TRBD1 agrees at 8 bases. V was clipped by 2 bases and J by 5 bases; unmatched bases: 4. The germline V gene encodes CDR1 MNHEY and CDR2 SMNVEV (reference sequence). There are 14 residues in the CDR3.

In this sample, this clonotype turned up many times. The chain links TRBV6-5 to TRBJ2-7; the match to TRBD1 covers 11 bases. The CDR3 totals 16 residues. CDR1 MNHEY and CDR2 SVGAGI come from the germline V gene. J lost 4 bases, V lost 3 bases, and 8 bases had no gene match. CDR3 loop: CASSYQARDRGYEQYF. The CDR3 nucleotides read TGTGCCAGCAGTTATCAGGCGAGGGACAGGGGGTACGAGCAGTACTTC.

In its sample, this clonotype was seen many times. CDR3 in DNA: TGTGCCAGCAGTCGGACCCTTAGCGGGGGGAAAGAGACCCAGTACTTC. Translated, it gives CASSRTLSGGKETQYF. V gene TRBV6-1 combines with J gene TRBJ2-5; 10 positions match TRBD2. J lost 3 bases, V lost 5 bases, and 9 bases had no gene match. Germline-derived CDR1 and CDR2 are MNHNS and SASEGT. The CDR3 spans 16 residues.

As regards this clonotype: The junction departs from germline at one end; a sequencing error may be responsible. The CDR3 DNA sequence: TGCGCCAGCAGACAAGGGTCAGGGGGCGGTCGTGAAGCTTTCTTT. It specifies CASRQGSGGGREAFF. This sequence joins TRBV4-1 and TRBJ1-1, with TRBD1 matching 8 bases. CDR1 is MGHRA, CDR2 YSYEKL, per germline. The CDR3 totals 15 residues.

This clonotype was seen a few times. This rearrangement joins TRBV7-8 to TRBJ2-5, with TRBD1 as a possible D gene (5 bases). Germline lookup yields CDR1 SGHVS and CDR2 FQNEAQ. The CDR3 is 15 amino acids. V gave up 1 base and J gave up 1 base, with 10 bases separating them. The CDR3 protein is CASSLGAGPQETQYF. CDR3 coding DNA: TGTGCCAGCAGCTTAGGTGCAGGGCCCCAAGAGACCCAGTACTTC.

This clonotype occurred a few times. CDR3: CASSLTFGAEAFF. CDR3 nucleotide sequence: TGTGCCAGCAGCTTAACGTTCGGCGCTGAAGCTTTCTTT. The rearrangement links TRBV7-3 to TRBJ1-1; D unclear. V lost 0 bases and J lost 6, with 8 bases in between. CDR1 is SGHTA, CDR2 FQGTGA, per germline. The CDR3 has 13 amino acids. Full variable domain (remainder filled in from reference TRBV7-3 and TRBJ1-1): GAGVSQTPSNKVTEKGKYVELRCDPISGHTALYWYRQSLGQGPEFLIYFQGTGAADDSGLPNDRFFAVRPEGSVSTLKIQRTERGDSAVYLCASSLTFGAEAFFGQGTRLTVV.

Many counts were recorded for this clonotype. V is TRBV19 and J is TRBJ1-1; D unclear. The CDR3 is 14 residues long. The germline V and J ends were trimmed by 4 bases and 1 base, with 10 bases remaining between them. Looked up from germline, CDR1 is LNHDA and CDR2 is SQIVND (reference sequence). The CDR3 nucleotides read TGTGCCAGTAGTAGCCGGGGAAGGAACACTGAAGCTTTCTTT. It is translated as CASSSRGRNTEAFF. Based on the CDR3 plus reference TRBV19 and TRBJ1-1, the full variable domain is DGGITQSPKYLFRKEGQNVTLSCEQNLNHDAMYWYRQDPGQGLRLIYYSQIVNDFQKGDIAEGYSVSREKKESFPLTVTSAQKNPTAFYLCASSSRGRNTEAFFGQGTRLTVV.

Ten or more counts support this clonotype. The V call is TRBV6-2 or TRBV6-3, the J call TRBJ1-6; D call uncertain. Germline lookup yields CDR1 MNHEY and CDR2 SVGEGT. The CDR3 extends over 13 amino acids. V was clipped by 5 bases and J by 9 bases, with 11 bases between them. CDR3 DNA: TGTGCCAGCAGTCCCGACGACTCTTCACCCCTCCACTTT. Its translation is CASSPDDSSPLHF.

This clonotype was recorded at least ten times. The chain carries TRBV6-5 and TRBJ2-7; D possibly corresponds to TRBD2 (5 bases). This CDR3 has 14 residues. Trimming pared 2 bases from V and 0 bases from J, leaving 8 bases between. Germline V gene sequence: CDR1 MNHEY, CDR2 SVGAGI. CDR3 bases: TGTGCCAGCAGTTACGACGGACTCTCCTACGAGCAGTACTTC. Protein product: CASSYDGLSYEQYF.

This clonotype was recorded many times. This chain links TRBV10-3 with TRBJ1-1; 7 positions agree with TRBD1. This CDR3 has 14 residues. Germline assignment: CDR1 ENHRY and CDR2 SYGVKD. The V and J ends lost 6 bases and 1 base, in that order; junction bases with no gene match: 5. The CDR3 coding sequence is TGTGCCATCAGGGCGGGACAGCCGAACACTGAAGCTTTCTTT. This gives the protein CAIRAGQPNTEAFF.

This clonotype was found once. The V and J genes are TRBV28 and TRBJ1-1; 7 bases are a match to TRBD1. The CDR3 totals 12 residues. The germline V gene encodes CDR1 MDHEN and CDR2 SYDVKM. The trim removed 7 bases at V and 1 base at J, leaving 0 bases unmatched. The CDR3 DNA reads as TGTGCCAGCAAGGGGGCGAACACTGAAGCTTTCTTT. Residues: CASKGANTEAFF.

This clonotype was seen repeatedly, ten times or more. The CDR3: CASRTVYNSPLHF. CDR3 DNA: TGTGCCAGCAGGACAGTATATAATTCACCCCTCCACTTT. This chain links TRBV28 with TRBJ1-6; possibly TRBD1 for D (5 bases). The V end was cut by 6 bases, the J end by 4 bases, with 7 bases between. In germline, CDR1 is MDHEN, CDR2 SYDVKM. The CDR3 contains 13 residues.

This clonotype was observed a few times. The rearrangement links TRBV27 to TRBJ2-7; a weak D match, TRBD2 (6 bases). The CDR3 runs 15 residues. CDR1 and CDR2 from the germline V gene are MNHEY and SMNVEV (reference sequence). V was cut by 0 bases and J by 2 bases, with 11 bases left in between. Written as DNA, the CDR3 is TGTGCCAGCAGTTTATCGGGCGGGGTGGCCTACGAGCAGTACTTC. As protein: CASSLSGGVAYEQYF.

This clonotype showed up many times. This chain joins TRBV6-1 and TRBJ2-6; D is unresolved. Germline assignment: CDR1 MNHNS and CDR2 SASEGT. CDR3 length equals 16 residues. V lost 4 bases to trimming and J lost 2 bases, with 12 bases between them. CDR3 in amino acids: CASSGPSTTGANVLTF. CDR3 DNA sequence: TGTGCCAGCAGTGGGCCGTCCACTACTGGGGCCAACGTCCTGACTTTC.

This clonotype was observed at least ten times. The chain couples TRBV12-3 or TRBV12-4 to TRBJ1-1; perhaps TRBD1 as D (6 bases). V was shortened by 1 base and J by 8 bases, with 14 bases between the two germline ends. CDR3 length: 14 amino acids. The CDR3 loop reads CASSLDREDREAFF. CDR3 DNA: TGTGCCAGCAGTTTAGACAGGGAAGATAGAGAAGCTTTCTTT.

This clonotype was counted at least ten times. The CDR3 DNA reads as TGTGCCAGCAGCTACAGGGGAATGATGAACACTGAAGCTTTCTTT. Translation: CASSYRGMMNTEAFF. The chain recombines TRBV2 with TRBJ1-1, with 7 bases lining up with TRBD1. The J segment lost 0 bases and the V segment lost 6 bases, leaving 7 bases of the junction unmatched. This CDR3 has 15 residues. CDR1 SNHLY and CDR2 FYNNEI come from the germline V gene. The full variable domain, rest sourced from reference TRBV2 and TRBJ1-1, is EPEVTQTPSHQVTQMGQEVILRCVPISNHLYFYWYRQILGQKVEFLVSFYNNEISEKSEIFDDQFSVERPDGSNFTLKIRSTKLEDSAMYFCASSYRGMMNTEAFFGQGTRLTVV.

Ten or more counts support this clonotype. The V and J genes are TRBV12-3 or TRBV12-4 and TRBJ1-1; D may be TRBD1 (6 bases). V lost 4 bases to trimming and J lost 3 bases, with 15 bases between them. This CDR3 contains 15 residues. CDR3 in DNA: TGTGCCAGCAGTTCCCGACAGGTCAGGGACACTGAAGCTTTCTTT. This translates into CASSSRQVRDTEAFF.

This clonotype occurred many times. The DNA for the CDR3 is TGTGCCAGCAGCTTAAGGTCAGGGCCAGGCGAGACCCAGTACTTC. Protein: CASSLRSGPGETQYF. The chain is built from TRBV7-6 and TRBJ2-5; D perhaps matches TRBD1 (5 bases). This CDR3 has 15 residues. V gave up 2 bases and J gave up 5 bases, with 15 bases separating them. The germline V gene encodes CDR1 SGHVS and CDR2 FNYEAQ.

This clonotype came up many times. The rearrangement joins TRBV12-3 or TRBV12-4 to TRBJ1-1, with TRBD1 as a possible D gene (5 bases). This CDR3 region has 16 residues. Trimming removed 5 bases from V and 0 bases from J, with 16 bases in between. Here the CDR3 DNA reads TGTGCCAGCAGTATCACAGGCGCCTCTATGAACACTGAAGCTTTCTTT. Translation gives CASSITGASMNTEAFF.

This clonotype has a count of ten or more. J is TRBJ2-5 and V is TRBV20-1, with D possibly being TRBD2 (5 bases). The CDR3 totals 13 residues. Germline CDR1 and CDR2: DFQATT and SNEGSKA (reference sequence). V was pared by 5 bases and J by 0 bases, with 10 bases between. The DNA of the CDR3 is TGCAGTGCTGTAGGACTCGACCAAGAGACCCAGTACTTC. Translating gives CSAVGLDQETQYF.

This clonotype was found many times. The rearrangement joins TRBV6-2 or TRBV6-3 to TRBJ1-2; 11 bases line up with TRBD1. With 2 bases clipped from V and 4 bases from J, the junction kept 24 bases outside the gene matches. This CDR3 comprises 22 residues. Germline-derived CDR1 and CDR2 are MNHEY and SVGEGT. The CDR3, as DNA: TGTGCCAGCAGTTACCTCGGACAGGGGGCGCGAAATCCTCTCTTAATCAGCTATGGCTACACCTTC. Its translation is CASSYLGQGARNPLLISYGYTF.

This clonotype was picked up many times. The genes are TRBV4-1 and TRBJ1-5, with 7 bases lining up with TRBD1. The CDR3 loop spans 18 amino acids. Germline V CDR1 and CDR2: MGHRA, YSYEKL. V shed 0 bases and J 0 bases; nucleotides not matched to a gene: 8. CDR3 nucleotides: TGCGCCAGCAGCCAAGATCCAGGGGGACAGACTAGCAATCAGCCCCAGCATTTT. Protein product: CASSQDPGGQTSNQPQHF.

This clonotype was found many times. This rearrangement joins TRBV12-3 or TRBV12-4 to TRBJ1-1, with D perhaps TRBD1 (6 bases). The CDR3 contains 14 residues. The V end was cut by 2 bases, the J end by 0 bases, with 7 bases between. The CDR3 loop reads CASSLRQVNTEAFF. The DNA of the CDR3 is TGTGCCAGCAGTTTAAGACAGGTGAACACTGAAGCTTTCTTT.